The clone carrying this TCR beta chain turned up a few times. Compared with germline, one end of the junction differs, possibly owing to a read error. TCRdb re-called the 5' RACE reads through MiXCR, storing one row per CDR3 protein. Here the sample spans almost 600,000 distinct CDR3 sequences, 13% being singletons. Germline-derived CDR1 and CDR2 are SGHRS and YFSETQ. The CDR3 is 13 residues long. This record comes from a study of T cells after yellow fever vaccination. The material sequenced was PBMCs, taken on the day of the yellow fever booster vaccination. The sequence was obtained from a man aged 25 to 40 who received the YFV17D yellow fever vaccine. The gene calls are TRBV5-1 and TRBJ2-7; 15 bases align to TRBD2. In nucleotides, the CDR3 is TGCGCCAGCAGCACGGGACTAGCGGGAGGTAATCACTTC. Its protein product is CASSTGLAGGNHF.